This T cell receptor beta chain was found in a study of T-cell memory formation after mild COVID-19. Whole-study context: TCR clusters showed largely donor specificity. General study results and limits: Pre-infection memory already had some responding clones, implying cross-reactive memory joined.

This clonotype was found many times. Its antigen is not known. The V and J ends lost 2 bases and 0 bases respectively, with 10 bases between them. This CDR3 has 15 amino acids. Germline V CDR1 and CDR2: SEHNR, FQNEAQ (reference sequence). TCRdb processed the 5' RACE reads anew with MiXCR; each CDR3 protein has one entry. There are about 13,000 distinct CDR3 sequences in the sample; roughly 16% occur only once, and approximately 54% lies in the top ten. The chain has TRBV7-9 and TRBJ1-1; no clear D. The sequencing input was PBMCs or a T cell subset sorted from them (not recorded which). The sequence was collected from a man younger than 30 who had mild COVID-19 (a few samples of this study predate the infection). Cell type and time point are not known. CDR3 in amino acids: CASSLSAAMNTEAFF. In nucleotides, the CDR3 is TGTGCCAGCAGCTTATCGGCAGCCATGAACACTGAAGCTTTCTTT.